Listed below are T cell receptor beta chains from one sample, sequenced in a study of shared clonotypes between healthy human individuals. TCRdb's table, derived via immunoSEQ multiplex PCR, lists solely in-frame clones and lacks some. The sample has about 380,000 clones; about 96% are singletons. Sequenced sample: memory CD8+ T cells sorted from blood. These receptors all stem from a man under 40 in good health. Both conserved end residues are part of each CDR3. The D gene is left open where the match is weak. Clone sizes are given selectively: once, few, many, or a class where the clone is expanded.

J gene: TRBJ1-5
V gene: TRBV29-1
D gene: -
clone size: -
CDR3 protein: CSVGGVNQPQHF
CDR3 DNA: TGCAGCGTTGGAGGTGTCAATCAGCCCCAGCATTTT

J gene: TRBJ2-7
V gene: TRBV2
D gene: -
clone size: -
CDR3 protein: CASSDPGTVTYEQYF
CDR3 DNA: TGTGCCAGCAGCGACCCCGGGACGGTAACCTACGAGCAGTACTTC

J gene: TRBJ2-1
V gene: TRBV19
D gene: TRBD2
clone size: -
CDR3 protein: CASSAGLGLYNEQFF
CDR3 DNA: TGTGCCAGTAGTGCGGGACTAGGGTTATACAATGAGCAGTTCTTC

J gene: TRBJ2-7
V gene: TRBV14
D gene: -
clone size: -
CDR3 protein: CASSPGLFYEQYF
CDR3 DNA: TGTGCCAGCAGCCCGGGACTTTTCTACGAGCAGTACTTC

J gene: TRBJ2-3
V gene: TRBV10-2
D gene: TRBD2
clone size: -
CDR3 protein: CASSESRGLADTQYF
CDR3 DNA: TGCGCCAGCAGTGAGTCGAGGGGACTAGCGGATACGCAGTATTTT

J gene: TRBJ2-3
V gene: TRBV6-5
D gene: -
clone size: -
CDR3 protein: CASSYLLGGPTDTQYF
CDR3 DNA: TGTGCCAGCAGTTACCTTTTAGGAGGGCCGACAGATACGCAGTATTTT

J gene: TRBJ2-2
V gene: TRBV6-5
D gene: -
clone size: -
CDR3 protein: CASSETHTGELFF
CDR3 DNA: TGTGCCAGCAGCGAGACCCACACCGGGGAGCTGTTTTTT

J gene: TRBJ1-2
V gene: TRBV10-3
D gene: -
clone size: -
CDR3 protein: CAISPTGHDGYTF
CDR3 DNA: TGTGCCATCAGCCCCACGGGACATGATGGCTACACCTTC

J gene: TRBJ2-7
V gene: TRBV6-5
D gene: -
clone size: -
CDR3 protein: CASSYSKGPYEQYF
CDR3 DNA: TGTGCCAGCAGTTACTCGAAGGGTCCCTACGAGCAGTACTTC

J gene: TRBJ1-5
V gene: TRBV19
D gene: -
clone size: -
CDR3 protein: CASNQGNQPQHF
CDR3 DNA: TGTGCCAGTAATCAGGGCAATCAGCCCCAGCATTTT

J gene: TRBJ2-7
V gene: TRBV29-1
D gene: TRBD1
clone size: -
CDR3 protein: CSVEGTGGAGAYEQYF
CDR3 DNA: TGCAGCGTTGAAGGGACAGGGGGAGCGGGAGCCTACGAGCAGTACTTC

J gene: TRBJ2-7
V gene: TRBV5-8
D gene: -
clone size: -
CDR3 protein: CASSLVTYSYEQYF
CDR3 DNA: TGTGCCAGCAGCTTGGTTACGTACTCCTACGAGCAGTACTTC

J gene: TRBJ2-3
V gene: TRBV5-1
D gene: TRBD2
clone size: -
CDR3 protein: CASSLYSTSGRVDTQYF
CDR3 DNA: TGCGCCAGCAGCTTATACTCGACTAGCGGGAGGGTAGATACGCAGTATTTT

J gene: TRBJ2-5
V gene: TRBV2
D gene: -
clone size: -
CDR3 protein: CASSDNGQETQYF
CDR3 DNA: TGTGCCAGCAGTGATAACGGGCAAGAGACCCAGTACTTC

J gene: TRBJ1-1
V gene: TRBV5-6
D gene: -
clone size: -
CDR3 protein: CASSLGDTEAFF
CDR3 DNA: TGTGCCAGCAGCTTGGGTGACACTGAAGCTTTCTTT

J gene: TRBJ2-7
V gene: TRBV12-5
D gene: -
clone size: -
CDR3 protein: CASGLVVSFYEQYF
CDR3 DNA: TGTGCTAGTGGTTTGGTAGTCTCATTTTACGAGCAGTACTTC

J gene: TRBJ2-3
V gene: TRBV9
D gene: -
clone size: -
CDR3 protein: CAEASDTQYF
CDR3 DNA: TGTGCGGAAGCGTCGGATACGCAGTATTTT

J gene: TRBJ1-1
V gene: TRBV9
D gene: TRBD1
clone size: once
CDR3 protein: CASTRTGGMNTEAFF
CDR3 DNA: TGTGCCAGCACACGGACAGGGGGGATGAACACTGAAGCTTTCTTT

J gene: TRBJ2-3
V gene: TRBV5-6
D gene: TRBD1
clone size: -
CDR3 protein: CASSSPDRGRSDTQYF
CDR3 DNA: TGTGCCAGCAGCTCCCCAGACAGGGGAAGGTCAGATACGCAGTATTTT

J gene: TRBJ1-2
V gene: TRBV4-2
D gene: -
clone size: -
CDR3 protein: CASSQDPGNYGYTF
CDR3 DNA: TGTGCCAGCAGCCAAGATCCAGGGAACTATGGCTACACCTTC

J gene: TRBJ2-1
V gene: TRBV11-2
D gene: TRBD1
clone size: -
CDR3 protein: CASSLSGGRYNEQFF
CDR3 DNA: TGTGCCAGCAGCTTGTCAGGGGGCAGGTACAATGAGCAGTTCTTC

J gene: TRBJ2-7
V gene: TRBV6-6
D gene: TRBD2
clone size: -
CDR3 protein: CASRAGTSGRYEQYF
CDR3 DNA: TGTGCCAGCAGGGCAGGGACTAGCGGGAGGTACGAGCAGTACTTC

J gene: TRBJ1-5
V gene: TRBV7-9
D gene: -
clone size: once
CDR3 protein: CASSLALSNQPQHF
CDR3 DNA: TGTGCCAGCAGCTTAGCGCTTAGCAATCAGCCCCAGCATTTT

J gene: TRBJ2-7
V gene: TRBV6-6
D gene: TRBD2
clone size: -
CDR3 protein: CASSFTTSGPYEQYF
CDR3 DNA: TGTGCCAGCAGTTTCACAACTAGCGGCCCCTACGAGCAGTACTTC

J gene: TRBJ1-4
V gene: TRBV28
D gene: -
clone size: -
CDR3 protein: CAIARPAEKLFF
CDR3 DNA: TGTGCCATAGCACGTCCAGCTGAAAAACTGTTTTTT

J gene: TRBJ2-7
V gene: TRBV11-2
D gene: -
clone size: -
CDR3 protein: CASSPQPKDYEQYF
CDR3 DNA: TGTGCCAGCAGCCCTCAACCTAAGGACTACGAGCAGTACTTC

J gene: TRBJ1-2
V gene: TRBV27
D gene: -
clone size: -
CDR3 protein: CASSSPGPNYGYTF
CDR3 DNA: TGTGCCAGCAGTTCTCCGGGACCCAACTATGGCTACACCTTC

J gene: TRBJ2-2
V gene: TRBV5-4
D gene: -
clone size: -
CDR3 protein: CASSQDTTNTGELFF
CDR3 DNA: TGTGCCAGCAGTCAGGACACGACTAACACCGGGGAGCTGTTTTTT

J gene: TRBJ1-2
V gene: TRBV30
D gene: -
clone size: -
CDR3 protein: CAWSPIGVYGYTF
CDR3 DNA: TGTGCCTGGAGTCCAATAGGGGTGTATGGCTACACCTTC

J gene: TRBJ2-2
V gene: TRBV6-1
D gene: -
clone size: -
CDR3 protein: CASSDAVNTGELFF
CDR3 DNA: TGTGCCAGCAGTGACGCAGTGAACACCGGGGAGCTGTTTTTT

J gene: TRBJ2-7
V gene: TRBV29-1
D gene: -
clone size: -
CDR3 protein: CSVSNREQYF
CDR3 DNA: TGCAGCGTTTCCAATCGGGAGCAGTACTTC